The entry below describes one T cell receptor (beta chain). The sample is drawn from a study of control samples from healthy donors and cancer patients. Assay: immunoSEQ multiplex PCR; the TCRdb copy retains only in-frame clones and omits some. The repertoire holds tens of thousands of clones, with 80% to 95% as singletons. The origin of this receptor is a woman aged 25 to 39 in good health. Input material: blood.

The CDR3 DNA sequence: TGTGCCAGCAGTGAATTTAGGGGGCACACTGAAGCTTTCTTT. Its translation: CASSEFRGHTEAFF. The genes are TRBV6-1 and TRBJ1-1, with TRBD1 identical over 7 bases. CDR1 MNHNS and CDR2 SASEGT come from the germline V gene. The V segment lost 2 bases and the J segment 3 bases; nucleotides outside the gene matches: 3. This CDR3 has 14 residues.